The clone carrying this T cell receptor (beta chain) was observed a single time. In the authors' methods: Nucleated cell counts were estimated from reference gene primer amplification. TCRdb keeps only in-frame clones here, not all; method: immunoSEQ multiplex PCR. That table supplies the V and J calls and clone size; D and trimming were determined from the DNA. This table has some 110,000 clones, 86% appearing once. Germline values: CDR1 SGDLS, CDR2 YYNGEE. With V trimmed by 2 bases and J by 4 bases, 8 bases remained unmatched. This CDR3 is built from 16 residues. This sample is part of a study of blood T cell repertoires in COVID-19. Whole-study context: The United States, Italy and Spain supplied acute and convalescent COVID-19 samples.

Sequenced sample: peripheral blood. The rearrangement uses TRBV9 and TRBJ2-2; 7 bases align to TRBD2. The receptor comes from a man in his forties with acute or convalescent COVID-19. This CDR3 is CASSVGAAGVTGELFF. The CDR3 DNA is TGTGCCAGCAGCGTCGGTGCGGCGGGAGTCACCGGGGAGCTGTTTTTT.